One sample yielded the 26 T cell receptor beta chains listed below, sequenced in a study of blood T cell repertoires in COVID-19. Assay: immunoSEQ multiplex PCR; the TCRdb copy retains only in-frame clones and omits some. The sample carries approximately 290,000 clones, roughly 90% recorded once. The sequenced sample was peripheral blood. These receptor sequences come from a man aged 18 to 30 with active or convalescent COVID-19.

This clone showed up just a few times. The chain recombines TRBV19 with TRBJ1-2, with a weak D call TRBD1 (6 bases). Between the trimmed V and J ends, which lost 9 bases and 7 bases, there was a span of 12 bases. This CDR3 is built from 11 residues. In germline, CDR1 is LNHDA, CDR2 SQIVND (reference sequence). The CDR3 reads CASSTGPGYTF. CDR3 DNA: TGTGCCAGCAGCACAGGGCCTGGCTACACCTTC.

The rearrangement joins TRBV18 to TRBJ2-3, with 7 bases aligning to TRBD1. Trimming at V came to 3 bases and at J to 1 base, leaving 13 bases not matched to a gene. CDR3 length: 18 residues. Germline V lookup: CDR1 KGHSH, CDR2 LQKENI. The CDR3 spells CASSPTGSQPSGTDTQYF. Written as DNA, the CDR3 is TGTGCCAGCTCACCGACAGGGTCACAACCCAGTGGCACAGATACGCAGTATTTT.

This chain uses TRBV15 with TRBJ2-1; 9 bases agree with TRBD1. The CDR3 sequence is 13 residues long. CDR1 LNHNV and CDR2 YYDKDF come from the germline V gene (reference sequence). The J segment lost 10 bases and the V segment lost 3 bases, leaving 4 bases of the junction unmatched. CDR3 amino acids: CATSSTGGYEQFF. The CDR3 coding sequence is TGTGCCACCAGCAGTACAGGGGGCTACGAGCAGTTCTTC.

The rearrangement uses TRBV29-1 and TRBJ1-1, with D perhaps TRBD1 (5 bases). Trimming removed 4 bases from V and 4 bases from J, with 10 bases in between. Germline lookup yields CDR1 SQVTM and CDR2 ANQGSEA. The CDR3 length is 12 residues. This CDR3 is CSVVEGRTEAFF. CDR3 bases: TGCAGCGTTGTGGAGGGGCGCACTGAAGCTTTCTTT.

V is TRBV28 and J is TRBJ1-3; D remains ambiguous. The CDR3 is 15 residues long. Germline-derived CDR1 and CDR2 are MDHEN and SYDVKM. V was cut by 2 bases and J by 0 bases, with 8 bases left in between. The CDR3 bases are TGTGCCAGCAGTTTAGATGTCAGCTCTGGAAACACCATATATTTT. Its protein product is CASSLDVSSGNTIYF. Full variable domain (outside the CDR3, taken from reference TRBV28 and TRBJ1-3): DVKVTQSSRYLVKRTGEKVFLECVQDMDHENMFWYRQDPGLGLRLIYFSYDVKMKEKGDIPEGYSVSREKKERFSLILESASTNQTSMYLCASSLDVSSGNTIYFGEGSWLTVV.

The V call is TRBV6-1, the J call TRBJ1-2; D remains ambiguous. The length of the CDR3 is 15 residues. Per the germline V gene, CDR1 is MNHNS and CDR2 is SASEGT. Trimming pared 3 bases from V and 7 bases from J, leaving 18 bases between. In nucleotides, the CDR3 is TGTGCCAGCAGTGATGTCGGGCGGGCCCTTGCTGGCTACACCTTC. Protein: CASSDVGRALAGYTF.

The rearrangement joins TRBV19 to TRBJ2-7, with D hard to call. Germline V gene data show CDR1 as LNHDA and CDR2 as SQIVND (reference sequence). Trimming shortened V by 3 bases and J by 0 bases, and 9 bases separated the two germline ends. The CDR3 totals 14 residues. The CDR3 loop is CASSMGTSSYEQYF. As DNA, the CDR3 is TGTGCCAGTAGTATGGGCACAAGCTCCTACGAGCAGTACTTC.

The rearrangement uses TRBV9 and TRBJ2-1, with 7 positions matching TRBD1. The CDR3 contains 14 residues. Germline-derived CDR1 and CDR2 are SGDLS and YYNGEE. The V segment lost 2 bases and the J segment 5 bases; nucleotides outside the gene matches: 4. This CDR3 is CASSVEGADNEQFF. In DNA, the CDR3 is TGTGCCAGCAGCGTTGAGGGGGCTGACAATGAGCAGTTCTTC. Full variable domain (rest looked up from reference TRBV9 and TRBJ2-1): DSGVTQTPKHLITATGQRVTLRCSPRSGDLSVYWYQQSLDQGLQFLIQYYNGEERAKGNILERFSAQQFPDLHSELNLSSLELGDSALYFCASSVEGADNEQFFGPGTRLTVL.

V and J are TRBV14 and TRBJ2-5; 7 positions match TRBD1. V lost 4 bases, J lost 4 bases, and 12 bases stayed unmatched. CDR1 and CDR2 from the germline V gene are SGHDN and FVKESK. The CDR3 is 16 residues long. This CDR3 is CASSPSQTGQIETQYF. The CDR3 region has the DNA TGTGCCAGCAGCCCTTCTCAGACGGGACAGATAGAGACCCAGTACTTC.

V is TRBV3-1 (or the pseudogene TRBV3-2) and J is TRBJ2-5; TRBD1 agrees at 8 bases. The germline V gene encodes CDR1 LGHDT and CDR2 YNNKEL (reference sequence). CDR3 size: 15 residues. The J segment lost 1 base and the V segment lost 3 bases, leaving 4 bases of the junction unmatched. DNA for the CDR3: TGTGCCAGCAGCCAGGGACAGGCTACCCAAGAGACCCAGTACTTC. Protein product: CASSQGQATQETQYF.

V usage is TRBV27 and J usage is TRBJ1-2; 12 bases line up with TRBD1. The CDR3 length is 16 residues. Germline loops: CDR1 MNHEY, CDR2 SMNVEV (reference sequence). The junction had 7 bases not matched to a gene; V was cut back by 4 bases and J by 4 bases. CDR3 sequence: CASSSGQGAHSYGYTF. Written as DNA, the CDR3 is TGTGCCAGCAGTTCGGGACAGGGGGCGCACAGCTATGGCTACACCTTC.

The chain couples TRBV7-3 to TRBJ2-1; a weak D match, TRBD2 (6 bases). The CDR3 has 14 amino acids. Deletions cut 4 bases from V and 5 bases from J, with 12 bases between. Germline CDR1 and CDR2: SGHTA and FQGTGA. The DNA of the CDR3 is TGTGCCAGCAGCTCACATGGCGGGAACAATGAGCAGTTCTTC. Protein product: CASSSHGGNNEQFF.

Only a few counts were recorded for this clone. The rearrangement uses TRBV5-1 and TRBJ2-1; 12 nucleotides agree with TRBD2. Germline assignment: CDR1 SGHRS and CDR2 YFSETQ. This CDR3 is built from 16 residues. V was clipped by 5 bases and J by 4 bases; unmatched bases: 7. CDR3 sequence (DNA): TGCGCCAGCAGTCACGGACTAGCGGGAACATACAATGAGCAGTTCTTC. Its protein product is CASSHGLAGTYNEQFF.

This chain connects TRBV14 to TRBJ1-6, with D possibly matching TRBD1 (5 bases). This CDR3 spans 18 amino acids. The V end was cut by 0 bases, the J end by 3 bases, with 15 bases between. Germline loops: CDR1 SGHDN, CDR2 FVKESK. The CDR3 spells CASSQDWGPDNYNSPLHF. In DNA, the CDR3 is TGTGCCAGCAGCCAAGATTGGGGCCCGGACAACTATAATTCACCCCTCCACTTT.

V is TRBV27 and J is TRBJ1-6, with TRBD1 as a possible D gene (6 bases). CDR1 MNHEY and CDR2 SMNVEV come from the germline V gene (reference sequence). Trimming left V 4 bases short and J 8 bases short, with 15 bases between. The CDR3 totals 15 residues. The CDR3 is CASSYSGHPDSPLHF. As DNA, the CDR3 is TGTGCCAGCAGTTACTCGGGACACCCGGATTCACCCCTCCACTTT.

The rearrangement joins TRBV4-1 to TRBJ2-1; TRBD2 matches at 12 bases. CDR1 is MGHRA, CDR2 YSYEKL, per germline. CDR3 length equals 15 residues. V lost 3 bases and J lost 10; bases outside the gene matches: 7. The CDR3 DNA follows: TGCGCCAGCAGCCATCTAGCGGGGGGGTATGAGGAGCAGTTCTTC. Its protein is CASSHLAGGYEEQFF.

CDR3 bases: TGTGCCACCCGGGACAGGTATCGAGCGCAGAATAACACCGGGGAGCTGTTTTTT. The encoded protein is CATRDRYRAQNNTGELFF. This chain links TRBV2 with TRBJ2-2; 8 bases align to TRBD1. CDR3 length equals 18 residues. Trimming cost V 10 bases and J 2 bases; bases outside gene matches: 18. The germline V gene has CDR1 SNHLY and CDR2 FYNNEI.

The chain is built from TRBV5-4 and TRBJ2-3; TRBD2 matches 12 bases. The germline CDR1 and CDR2 sequences are SGHNT and YYREEE (reference sequence). The V segment lost 1 base and the J segment 8 bases; nucleotides outside the gene matches: 5. CDR3 length: 15 amino acids. The CDR3: CASSLRTSGVGTQYF. CDR3 bases: TGTGCCAGCAGCTTGCGGACTAGCGGGGTTGGTACGCAGTATTTT.

The V and J genes are TRBV6-2 or TRBV6-3 and TRBJ2-7; no definite D call. The CDR3 consists of 14 residues. In germline, CDR1 is MNHEY, CDR2 SVGEGT. The V end was cut by 3 bases, the J end by 2 bases, with 11 bases between. The CDR3 DNA follows: TGTGCCAGCAGTTATCCTTATACGGCCTACGAGCAGTACTTC. Translation: CASSYPYTAYEQYF.

CDR3 loop: CASSLGRPYNEQFF. CDR3 bases: TGTGCCAGCAGCTTAGGCCGTCCCTACAATGAGCAGTTCTTC. This chain joins TRBV13 and TRBJ2-1; D remains unclear. The CDR3 is made up of 14 amino acids. V was trimmed by 0 bases and J by 2 bases, leaving 5 bases between them. Germline V lookup: CDR1 PRHDT, CDR2 FYEKMQ (reference sequence).

Here the CDR3 DNA reads TGTGCCAGCAGCGATGGGGCAGGGAATGTTTTGGGCTACACCTTC. Amino acid sequence: CASSDGAGNVLGYTF. The rearrangement joins TRBV6-4 to TRBJ1-2, with D possibly being TRBD1 (5 bases). CDR3 length: 15 residues. CDR1 is MRHNA and CDR2 is SNTAGT in the germline V gene. V was cut by 6 bases and J by 8 bases, with 22 bases left in between.

Comment on this clone: An end of the junction does not agree with germline; a read error may underlie this. The CDR3: CASSEVTARHF. CDR3 in DNA: TGTGCCAGCAGTGAAGTGACAGCCAGGCACTTC. The rearrangement uses TRBV6-1 and TRBJ2-7, with D perhaps matching TRBD1 (5 bases). The CDR3 sequence is 11 residues long. Germline V lookup: CDR1 MNHNS, CDR2 SASEGT.

This chain connects TRBV5-1 to TRBJ2-7; D perhaps matches TRBD1 (6 bases). V dropped 1 base and J dropped 7 bases, with 18 bases sitting between them. From germline, CDR1 is SGHRS and CDR2 YFSETQ. The CDR3 is made up of 15 amino acids. The CDR3 nucleotides read TGCGCCAGCAGCTTGTTGCCAGGGGTCCAAGAGGAGCAGTACTTC. Protein: CASSLLPGVQEEQYF.

The chain couples TRBV2 to TRBJ2-1; D might be TRBD2 (6 bases). CDR3 length: 12 amino acids. Germline V gene lookup returns CDR1 SNHLY and CDR2 FYNNEI. Trimming left V 2 bases short and J 14 bases short, with 13 bases between. The CDR3 sequence is CASSEYREYKFF. The CDR3 DNA is TGTGCCAGCAGTGAATACCGGGAGTATAAGTTCTTC.

This clone was detected only a few times. J is TRBJ2-3 and V is TRBV5-4, with D possibly TRBD2 on 6 matching bases. This CDR3 has 15 amino acids. The germline gives CDR1 SGHNT, CDR2 YYREEE (reference sequence). V lost 0 bases and J lost 2, with 10 bases in between. The CDR3 spells CASSLARGSTDTQYF. Written as DNA, the CDR3 is TGTGCCAGCAGCTTGGCCCGGGGGTCCACAGATACGCAGTATTTT.

This chain links TRBV11-3 with TRBJ2-1, with 7 bases identical to TRBD1. Germline CDR1 is SGHNT and CDR2 is YENEEA. The trim removed 1 base at V and 2 bases at J, leaving 2 bases unmatched. The CDR3 extends over 15 amino acids. In DNA form, the CDR3 reads TGTGCCAGCAGCTTAGGAGGGGGCACCTACAATGAGCAGTTCTTC. This gives the protein CASSLGGGTYNEQFF.